The 19 T cell receptor beta chains in this list originate from one sample, sequenced in a study of cytomegalovirus exposure and HLA in healthy donors. With 60 Vbeta and 13 Jbeta primers, the PCR was carried out. Sequencing was performed with immunoSEQ multiplex PCR; in TCRdb, only in-frame clones are kept and a portion is missing. The table includes over 75,000 clones, 60% to 65% detected once. The specimen sequenced was PBMCs. Receptors were obtained from a human donor in good health.

The chain links TRBV19 to TRBJ2-5; perhaps TRBD2 as D (5 bases). CDR1 LNHDA and CDR2 SQIVND come from the germline V gene (reference sequence). The V end was cut by 2 bases, the J end by 1 base, with 5 bases between. The length of the CDR3 is 13 residues. CDR3 DNA: TGTGCCAGTAGTATACGGGGCCAAGAGACCCAGTACTTC. Its protein is CASSIRGQETQYF.

This clone was seen only once. The chain carries TRBV5-4 and TRBJ1-4; D gene ambiguous. CDR3 length: 16 residues. Germline CDR1 reads SGHNT; CDR2 reads YYREEE (reference sequence). V lost 2 bases to trimming and J lost 0 bases, with 11 bases between them. The CDR3 spells CASSLGSPSTNEKLFF. The CDR3 DNA sequence: TGTGCCAGCAGCTTAGGGAGTCCCTCAACTAATGAAAAACTGTTTTTT. The whole variable domain, filled in from reference TRBV5-4 and TRBJ1-4, reads ETGVTQSPTHLIKTRGQQVTLRCSSQSGHNTVSWYQQALGQGPQFIFQYYREEENGRGNFPPRFSGLQFPNYSSELNVNALELDDSALYLCASSLGSPSTNEKLFFGSGTQLSVL.

The rearrangement uses TRBV6-5 and TRBJ1-2; 10 bases line up with TRBD1. V gave up 6 bases and J gave up 6 bases; unmatched junction bases: 7. Germline-derived CDR1 and CDR2 are MNHEY and SVGAGI. The CDR3 runs to 14 residues. The CDR3 DNA sequence: TGTGCCAGCAGCAGTTGGACAGGGGGGGATGGCTACACCTTC. This codes for CASSSWTGGDGYTF.

This chain uses TRBV5-6 with TRBJ1-3; D gene uncertain. Per the germline V gene, CDR1 is SGHDT and CDR2 is YYEEEE. Deletions cut 1 base from V and 0 bases from J, with 11 bases between. This CDR3 comprises 16 residues. The DNA of the CDR3 is TGTGCCAGCAGCTTGCGTCTGGGAGCCTCTGGAAACACCATATATTTT. Its translation: CASSLRLGASGNTIYF.

The rearrangement uses TRBV7-8 and TRBJ1-6; D perhaps matches TRBD1 (5 bases). The CDR3 contains 14 residues. Trimming cost V 0 bases and J 13 bases, with 13 bases left between them. Germline-derived CDR1 and CDR2 are SGHVS and FQNEAQ. CDR3 amino acids: CASSLARGTEPLHF. The CDR3 bases are TGTGCCAGCAGCTTAGCGCGCGGGACCGAGCCCCTCCACTTT.

This clone occurred once. The chain employs TRBV15 and TRBJ1-1; 7 bases match TRBD1. The V segment lost 6 bases and the J segment 1 base; nucleotides outside the gene matches: 8. The V gene's germline CDR1 is LNHNV and CDR2 YYDKDF (reference sequence). This CDR3 has 15 residues. The CDR3 coding sequence is TGTGCCACCAGTATACCGACAGGGTCGAACACTGAAGCTTTCTTT. It translates to CATSIPTGSNTEAFF.

On this clone: This sample also contains other DNA sequences that code for the same CDR3. The chain links TRBV19 to TRBJ1-5; 10 bases are shared with TRBD1. The CDR3 covers 14 residues. J was trimmed by 6 bases and V by 4 bases; bases with no gene match: 3. Germline V CDR1 and CDR2: LNHDA, SQIVND (reference sequence). Here the CDR3 DNA reads TGTGCCAGTAGTAAGGGACAGGGGAGTCAGCCCCAGCATTTT. This translates into CASSKGQGSQPQHF.

The chain carries TRBV7-9 and TRBJ2-3; TRBD1 agrees at 10 bases. The CDR3 contains 16 residues. Germline V CDR1 and CDR2: SEHNR, FQNEAQ (reference sequence). J gave up 5 bases and V 3 bases, and 8 bases lay outside the gene matches. Here the CDR3 reads CASSFKPGQGKDTQYF. The CDR3 bases are TGTGCCAGCAGCTTCAAACCGGGACAGGGGAAAGATACGCAGTATTTT. Variable domain in full (rest from reference TRBV7-9 and TRBJ2-3): DTGVSQNPRHKITKRGQNVTFRCDPISEHNRLYWYRQTLGQGPEFLTYFQNEAQLEKSRLLSDRFSAERPKGSFSTLEIQRTEQGDSAMYLCASSFKPGQGKDTQYFGPGTRLTVL.

V is TRBV29-1 and J is TRBJ2-7, with 11 bases matching TRBD1. Per germline, CDR1 SQVTM and CDR2 ANQGSEA. CDR3 length equals 13 residues. J was trimmed by 3 bases and V by 6 bases; bases with no gene match: 4. CDR3 loop: CSVSGTGGYEQYF. CDR3 DNA: TGCAGCGTGAGCGGGACAGGGGGCTACGAGCAGTACTTC.

This chain links TRBV27 with TRBJ1-5, with D uncertain. V was shortened by 4 bases and J by 2 bases, with 15 bases between the two germline ends. Germline assignment: CDR1 MNHEY and CDR2 SMNVEV (reference sequence). The CDR3 extends over 16 amino acids. The CDR3 loop is CASSSNLGRGNQPQHF. The CDR3 DNA reads as TGTGCCAGCAGTTCAAATCTAGGGAGGGGCAATCAGCCCCAGCATTTT.

V usage is TRBV5-1 and J usage is TRBJ1-2, with a weak D call TRBD1 (5 bases). Germline CDR1 SGHRS, CDR2 YFSETQ. V dropped 4 bases and J dropped 1 base, with 14 bases sitting between them. This CDR3 region has 15 residues. CDR3 in amino acids: CASSVRFDSNYGYTF. Here the CDR3 DNA reads TGCGCCAGCAGCGTCCGATTCGACAGTAACTATGGCTACACCTTC.

The V call is TRBV7-2, the J call TRBJ1-3; TRBD1 matches at 8 bases. The CDR3 covers 17 residues. V lost 5 bases, J lost 2 bases, and 11 bases stayed unmatched. Germline lookup yields CDR1 SGHTA and CDR2 FQGNSA. The CDR3 region has the DNA TGTGCCAGCAGCCCGTGGACAGGGAGAGGAGCTGGAAACACCATATATTTT. Amino acids: CASSPWTGRGAGNTIYF.

This clone appeared a few times. The chain recombines TRBV11-2 with TRBJ2-2; D is perhaps TRBD1 (5 bases). There are 16 residues in the CDR3. V lost 5 bases, J lost 0 bases, and 13 bases lay in between. The germline V gene has CDR1 SGHAT and CDR2 FQNNGV. The CDR3 DNA reads as TGTGCCAGCAGCCAGTACAGGCGCCCGAACACCGGGGAGCTGTTTTTT. Its translation is CASSQYRRPNTGELFF.

This clone occurred once. The V call is TRBV7-9, the J call TRBJ2-7, with TRBD2 identical over 11 bases. This CDR3 has 17 residues. In germline, CDR1 is SEHNR, CDR2 FQNEAQ (reference sequence). V dropped 5 bases and J dropped 2; count of bases not matched to a gene: 11. The CDR3 loop is CASSPRALAGDPYEQYF. The CDR3 region has the DNA TGTGCCAGCAGCCCCAGGGCACTAGCGGGGGATCCCTACGAGCAGTACTTC.

This clone turned up a few times. In DNA, the CDR3 is TGTGCCAGCAGCTTAGGCAATGAAGCCTTTTCCTACGAGCAGTACTTC. As protein: CASSLGNEAFSYEQYF. The J gene is TRBJ2-7, the V gene TRBV7-8; D is unclear. Per the germline V gene, CDR1 is SGHVS and CDR2 is FQNEAQ. The V end lost 1 base, the J end lost 1 base, and 14 bases lay between the germline ends. This CDR3 contains 16 residues.

This clone was detected only once. The rearrangement links TRBV9 to TRBJ2-7; 7 bases map to TRBD2. With V trimmed by 3 bases and J by 5 bases, 5 bases remained unmatched. Germline loops: CDR1 SGDLS, CDR2 YYNGEE. CDR3 length: 13 amino acids. The chain's CDR3 is CASSALATHEQYF. CDR3 DNA sequence: TGTGCCAGCAGCGCACTAGCGACCCACGAGCAGTACTTC.

The chain is built from TRBV14 and TRBJ2-1, with 8 bases aligning to TRBD1. This CDR3 contains 16 residues. Germline trimming cut 3 bases from V and 6 bases from J; bases unmatched to any gene: 10. Germline loops: CDR1 SGHDN, CDR2 FVKESK. CDR3 DNA sequence: TGTGCCAGCAGCCAGTCCAGCGGCAGGGGGCTCAATGAGCAGTTCTTC. It codes for CASSQSSGRGLNEQFF.

The chain links TRBV4-3 to TRBJ2-7; 7 bases line up with TRBD2. The length of the CDR3 is 15 residues. V lost 0 bases, J lost 0 bases, and 2 bases stayed unmatched. Per germline, CDR1 LGHNA and CDR2 YSLEER. In nucleotides, the CDR3 is TGCGCCAGCAGCCAAGATTGGGAGGGCTCCTACGAGCAGTACTTC. It codes for CASSQDWEGSYEQYF.

The CDR3 DNA reads as TGTGCCAGCAGCTTAAGGGGACAGGGCCACAATGAGCAGTTCTTC. It is translated as CASSLRGQGHNEQFF. The chain is built from TRBV7-3 and TRBJ2-1; 9 bases align to TRBD1. The CDR3 has 15 amino acids. Trimming removed 1 base from V and 5 bases from J; junction bases left unmatched: 3. Germline V gives CDR1 SGHTA, CDR2 FQGTGA.